This T cell receptor beta chain was sequenced for a study of blood T cell repertoires in COVID-19. On the study more broadly: PBMCs, B-cell-depleted T cells, or T cells were the source of the cDNA or gDNA that made up the material.

Two negative PCRs, clearance, or symptom resolution had been documented for recovered Cohort 3 donors. V trimming: 3 bases; J trimming: 1 base; junction bases outside the gene matches: 3. CDR1 SGHNT and CDR2 YYREEE come from the germline V gene (reference sequence). The CDR3 extends over 15 amino acids. The authors' processing: Estimation of nucleated cell counts relied on the amplification of reference gene primers. Measured with immunoSEQ multiplex PCR; TCRdb has only the in-frame clones, and not every one. The V and J calls and clone size are taken from that table; D and trimming were inferred from the DNA. The data hold approximately 210,000 clones, with roughly four fifths observed a single time.

What was sequenced was PBMCs or T cells enriched from blood (not recorded which). The sequence derives from a man aged 35 to 55 who had recovered from COVID-19. The chain employs TRBV5-4 and TRBJ1-4, with 7 positions matching TRBD1. Written as DNA, the CDR3 is TGTGCCAGCAGCTCGGGACAGCAAACTAATGAAAAACTGTTTTTT. Its translation is CASSSGQQTNEKLFF.